The present T cell receptor (beta chain) was sequenced within a study of blood T cells in healthy people across ages. It was with a sample-barcoded 5' primer and a J-beta primer mix that a second PCR of about 6 to 12 cycles was run. TCRdb called the 5' RACE reads again in MiXCR, with one record for every CDR3 protein. The table shows 1.5 million to 2 million distinct CDR3 sequences, with approximately 30% occurring only once. There were at least 5.5 micrograms of total RNA extracted from every sample. CDR1 GTSNPN and CDR2 SVGIG come from the germline V gene (reference sequence). The CDR3 is made up of 11 amino acids.

The clonotype originates from a woman aged 25 to 39 in good health. The V gene is TRBV30, the J gene TRBJ2-1; perhaps D is TRBD1 or TRBD2 (6 bases each). Sequences were obtained from blood. This chain's CDR3 is CGGAGNNEQFF. The CDR3 bases are TGTGGGGGGGCAGGGAACAATGAGCAGTTCTTC.